This passage covers 18 T cell receptor beta chains from one sample sequenced in a study of T cell repertoires in cytomegalovirus infection. No cognate antigen is known for these TCRs. Each CDR3 protein is one row after TCRdb ran MiXCR on the reads. The sample yields approximately 990,000 distinct CDR3 sequences, 30% to 40% seen once. Material: cultured CD8+ T cells from PBMCs, obtained from culture after CMV antigen stimulation. Source of these receptors: a human donor in good health (CMV status not recorded). Some clones in this sample may be carry-over from other donors' samples.

This clonotype was recorded at least ten times. V and J are TRBV7-2 and TRBJ2-5, with D perhaps TRBD2 (5 bases). Trimming removed 5 bases at V and 2 bases at J, with 12 bases between. The germline V gene has CDR1 SGHTA and CDR2 FQGNSA. The CDR3 sequence is 14 residues long. The chain's CDR3 is CASSPPLEQETQYF. CDR3 DNA: TGTGCCAGCAGCCCCCCACTAGAGCAAGAGACCCAGTACTTC.

V gene TRBV5-4 combines with J gene TRBJ2-2; possibly TRBD1 or TRBD2 for D (5 bases each). Germline V gene lookup returns CDR1 SGHNT and CDR2 YYREEE (reference sequence). The CDR3 extends over 17 amino acids. V was cut by 0 bases and J by 1 base, with 13 bases left in between. Here the CDR3 DNA reads TGTGCCAGCAGCTTGGATGGCCGGGGCCTGAACACCGGGGAGCTGTTTTTT. It encodes CASSLDGRGLNTGELFF.

This clonotype was picked up many times. The V gene is TRBV5-6, the J gene TRBJ2-7, with TRBD1 identical over 9 bases. The CDR3 extends over 15 amino acids. In germline, CDR1 is SGHDT, CDR2 YYEEEE. V trimming: 4 bases; J trimming: 4 bases; junction bases outside the gene matches: 9. The CDR3 is CASSKTTDRGYEQYF. DNA for the CDR3: TGTGCCAGCAGCAAGACCACGGACAGGGGTTACGAGCAGTACTTC.

This clonotype has ten or more counts. This rearrangement joins TRBV7-6 to TRBJ2-2, with D possibly being TRBD1 (5 bases). CDR1 is SGHVS, CDR2 FNYEAQ, per germline. V gave up 4 bases and J gave up 7 bases, with 10 bases separating them. CDR3 length: 13 amino acids. CDR3 nucleotides: TGTGCCAGCAGCTCCAGGGTGGACGGGGAGCTGTTTTTT. Its translation is CASSSRVDGELFF. Combining the CDR3 with reference TRBV7-6 and TRBJ2-2 gives the whole variable domain GAGVSQSPRYKVTKRGQDVALRCDPISGHVSLYWYRQALGQGPEFLTYFNYEAQQDKSGLPNDRFSAERPEGSISTLTIQRTEQRDSAMYRCASSSRVDGELFFGEGSRLTVL.

V is TRBV6-5 and J is TRBJ1-6; no clear D. From germline, CDR1 is MNHEY and CDR2 SVGAGI. This CDR3 has 14 residues. Trimming shortened V by 2 bases and J by 6 bases, and 8 bases separated the two germline ends. The CDR3 bases are TGTGCCAGCAGTTACGGGTCAACTAATTCACCCCTCCACTTT. Amino acid sequence: CASSYGSTNSPLHF.

This chain links TRBV5-4 with TRBJ2-2; D is possibly TRBD1 (6 bases). CDR1 SGHNT and CDR2 YYREEE come from the germline V gene (reference sequence). The length of the CDR3 is 14 residues. Trimming shortened V by 4 bases and J by 6 bases, and 13 bases separated the two germline ends. The CDR3 DNA sequence: TGTGCCAGCAGCACCAGGGGTAGGGCCGGGGAGCTGTTTTTT. Its protein is CASSTRGRAGELFF.

The chain employs TRBV27 and TRBJ2-7; 7 positions agree with TRBD1. Per the germline V gene, CDR1 is MNHEY and CDR2 is SMNVEV (reference sequence). V gave up 5 bases and J gave up 5 bases; unmatched junction bases: 12. CDR3 length: 15 amino acids. Here the CDR3 reads CASSPDRTGADEQYF. DNA for the CDR3: TGTGCCAGCAGTCCGGATAGGACAGGAGCTGACGAGCAGTACTTC.

The CDR3, as DNA: TGTGCCAGCAGCTGGAATGCGGCGTACACTGAAGCTTTCTTT. It is translated as CASSWNAAYTEAFF. This rearrangement joins TRBV5-4 to TRBJ1-1; D is unclear. Between the trimmed V and J ends, which lost 3 bases and 3 bases, there was a span of 12 bases. The length of the CDR3 is 14 residues. CDR1 is SGHNT, CDR2 YYREEE, per germline (reference sequence).

The V and J genes are TRBV7-4 and TRBJ1-4; D not resolved. This CDR3 spans 16 amino acids. Per germline, CDR1 SGHVT and CDR2 SQSDAQ. Trimming removed 2 bases from V and 0 bases from J, with 10 bases in between. The CDR3 is CASSLSSHATNEKLFF. The CDR3 nucleotides are TGTGCCAGCAGCTTAAGCTCACATGCAACTAATGAAAAACTGTTTTTT.

The chain is built from TRBV6-1 and TRBJ2-7; D ambiguous. Germline V gene lookup returns CDR1 MNHNS and CDR2 SASEGT. Trimming removed 1 base from V and 6 bases from J, with 16 bases in between. The CDR3 is made up of 15 amino acids. In DNA, the CDR3 is TGTGCCAGCAGTGAAGATCCAGGTGTTAGTGGCGAGCAGTACTTC. Protein: CASSEDPGVSGEQYF.

CDR3 residues: CASSYDGGPLRTEAFF. CDR3 sequence (DNA): TGTGCCAGCAGTTACGACGGGGGCCCCCTTCGAACTGAAGCTTTCTTT. This chain uses TRBV6-2 or TRBV6-3 with TRBJ1-1; weak D call: TRBD1 (6 bases). Trimming removed 2 bases at V and 5 bases at J, with 18 bases between. The CDR3 has 16 residues. Germline assignment: CDR1 MNHEY and CDR2 SVGEGT.

The chain carries TRBV19 and TRBJ1-2; possible D gene TRBD1, 5 bases. CDR3 length: 13 amino acids. The germline V gene has CDR1 LNHDA and CDR2 SQIVND (reference sequence). Trimming removed 5 bases at V and 5 bases at J, with 12 bases between. The CDR3 nucleotides are TGTGCCAGTAGTTCTTCGACAGCTTATGGCTACACCTTC. It translates to CASSSSTAYGYTF. The whole variable domain, remainder taken from reference TRBV19 and TRBJ1-2, is DGGITQSPKYLFRKEGQNVTLSCEQNLNHDAMYWYRQDPGQGLRLIYYSQIVNDFQKGDIAEGYSVSREKKESFPLTVTSAQKNPTAFYLCASSSSTAYGYTFGSGTRLTVV.

The chain joins TRBV28 to TRBJ2-7, with 7 bases identical to TRBD1. Germline values: CDR1 MDHEN, CDR2 SYDVKM. The CDR3 covers 13 residues. For the CDR3, the DNA is TGCCCCCTGCTGACAGGGCAGGCCTACGAGCAGTACGTC. Protein: CPLLTGQAYEQYV.

V gene TRBV27 combines with J gene TRBJ2-3; TRBD2 agrees at 7 bases. Germline V CDR1 and CDR2: MNHEY, SMNVEV (reference sequence). V lost 5 bases, J lost 1 base, and 12 bases stayed unmatched. The CDR3 is 17 amino acids. CDR3 amino acids: CASSLRPSGLRTDTQYF. The DNA for the CDR3 is TGTGCCAGCAGTCTTCGCCCTAGCGGACTCCGCACAGATACGCAGTATTTT.

This clonotype was picked up one time. The CDR3 nucleotides read TGCAGCGTTGAAGCCCAACAGGACAATGAGCAGTTCTTC. It specifies CSVEAQQDNEQFF. The gene calls are TRBV29-1 and TRBJ2-1; D possibly corresponds to TRBD1 (5 bases). V was cut by 1 base and J by 5 bases, with 9 bases left in between. Germline V gene lookup returns CDR1 SQVTM and CDR2 ANQGSEA. This CDR3 region has 13 residues.

The CDR3 sequence: CASSSTQGGLPDTQYF. The CDR3 DNA is TGTGCCAGCAGTTCGACTCAGGGTGGATTGCCAGATACGCAGTATTTT. The chain employs TRBV27 and TRBJ2-3; D possibly corresponds to TRBD1 (5 bases). The CDR3 sequence is 16 residues long. CDR1 MNHEY and CDR2 SMNVEV come from the germline V gene (reference sequence). Trimming removed 4 bases at V and 4 bases at J, with 18 bases between.

The rearrangement joins TRBV29-1 to TRBJ2-1, with 10 bases fitting TRBD1. V was clipped by 3 bases and J by 1 base; unmatched bases: 0. The length of the CDR3 is 14 residues. Germline loops: CDR1 SQVTM, CDR2 ANQGSEA. The CDR3 region has the DNA TGCAGCGTTGAGGACAGGGGGTCCTACAATGAGCAGTTCTTC. This gives the protein CSVEDRGSYNEQFF.

This clonotype was counted between two and nine times. The chain links TRBV5-6 to TRBJ2-2, with 7 positions matching TRBD1. This CDR3 is 15 amino acids long. Germline CDR1 SGHDT, CDR2 YYEEEE. J was trimmed by 3 bases and V by 4 bases; bases with no gene match: 6. This CDR3 is CASSRTGADTGELFF. In nucleotides, the CDR3 is TGTGCCAGCAGCCGGACAGGTGCCGACACCGGGGAGCTGTTTTTT.